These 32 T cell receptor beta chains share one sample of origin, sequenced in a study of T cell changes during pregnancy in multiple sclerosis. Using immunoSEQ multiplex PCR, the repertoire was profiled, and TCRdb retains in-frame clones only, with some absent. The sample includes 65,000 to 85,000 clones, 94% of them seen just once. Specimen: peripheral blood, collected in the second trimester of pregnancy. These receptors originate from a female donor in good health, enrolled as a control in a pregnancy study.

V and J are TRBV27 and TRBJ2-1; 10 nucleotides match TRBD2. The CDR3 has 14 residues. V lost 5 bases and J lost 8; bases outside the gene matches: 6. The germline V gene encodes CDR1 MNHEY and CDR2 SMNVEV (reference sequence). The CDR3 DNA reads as TGTGCCAGCAGTCTAGCGGGAGAACACTATGAGCAGTTCTTC. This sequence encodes CASSLAGEHYEQFF.

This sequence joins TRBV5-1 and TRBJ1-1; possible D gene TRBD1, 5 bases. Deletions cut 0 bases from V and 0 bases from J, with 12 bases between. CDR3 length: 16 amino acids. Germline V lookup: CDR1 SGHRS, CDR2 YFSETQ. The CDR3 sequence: CASSLDPGGMNTEAFF. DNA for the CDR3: TGCGCCAGCAGCTTGGATCCCGGGGGAATGAACACTGAAGCTTTCTTT.

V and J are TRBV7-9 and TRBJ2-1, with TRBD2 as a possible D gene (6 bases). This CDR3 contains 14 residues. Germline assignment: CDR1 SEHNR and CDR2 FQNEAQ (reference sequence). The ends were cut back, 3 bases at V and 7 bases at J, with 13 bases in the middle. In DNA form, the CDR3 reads TGTGCCAGCAGCTTGGGGACTCGCTTTAATGAGCAGTTCTTC. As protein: CASSLGTRFNEQFF.

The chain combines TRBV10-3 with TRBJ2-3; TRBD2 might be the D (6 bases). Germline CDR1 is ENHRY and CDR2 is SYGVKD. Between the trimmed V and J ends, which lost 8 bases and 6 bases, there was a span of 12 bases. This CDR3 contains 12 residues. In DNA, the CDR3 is TGTGCCATCTCCTTCGGGAGTGATACGCAGTATTTT. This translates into CAISFGSDTQYF.

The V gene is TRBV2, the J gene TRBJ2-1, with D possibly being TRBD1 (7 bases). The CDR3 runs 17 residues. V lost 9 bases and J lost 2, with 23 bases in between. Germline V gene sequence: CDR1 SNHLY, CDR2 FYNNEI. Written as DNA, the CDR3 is TGTGCCAGTGAACGAGGGGGGACAGCGGGTGCCTACAATGAGCAGTTCTTC. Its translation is CASERGGTAGAYNEQFF.

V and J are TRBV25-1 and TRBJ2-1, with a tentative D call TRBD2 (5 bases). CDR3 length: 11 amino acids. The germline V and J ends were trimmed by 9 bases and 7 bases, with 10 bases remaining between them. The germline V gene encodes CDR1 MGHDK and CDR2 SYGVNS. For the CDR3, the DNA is TGTGCCAGTCAGAGCGGTAATGAGCAGTTCTTC. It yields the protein CASQSGNEQFF.

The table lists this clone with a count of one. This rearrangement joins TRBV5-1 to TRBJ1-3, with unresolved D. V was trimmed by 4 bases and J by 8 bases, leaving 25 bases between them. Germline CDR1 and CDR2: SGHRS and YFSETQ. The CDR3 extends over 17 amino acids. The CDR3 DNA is TGCGCCAGCAGCCCCCAGGCGACGGGATATTCCGGGGACACCATATATTTT. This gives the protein CASSPQATGYSGDTIYF.

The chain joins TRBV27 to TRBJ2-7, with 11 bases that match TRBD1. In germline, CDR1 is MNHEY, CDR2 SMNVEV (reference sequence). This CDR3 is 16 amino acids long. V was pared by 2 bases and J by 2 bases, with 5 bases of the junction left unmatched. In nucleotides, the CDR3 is TGTGCCAGCAGTTTAGCGCCGGGACAGGGGGCCTACGAGCAGTACTTC. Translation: CASSLAPGQGAYEQYF.

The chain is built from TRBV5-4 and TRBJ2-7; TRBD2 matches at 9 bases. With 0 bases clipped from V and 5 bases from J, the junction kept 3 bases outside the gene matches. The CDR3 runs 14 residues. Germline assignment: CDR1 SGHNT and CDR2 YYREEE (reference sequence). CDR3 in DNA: TGTGCCAGCAGCTTGGGCGGGAGGGTCAACGAGCAGTACTTC. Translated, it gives CASSLGGRVNEQYF.

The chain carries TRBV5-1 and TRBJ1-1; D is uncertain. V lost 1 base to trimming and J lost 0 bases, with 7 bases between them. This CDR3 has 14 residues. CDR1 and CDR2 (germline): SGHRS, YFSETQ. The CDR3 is CASSLRSMNTEAFF. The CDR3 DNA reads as TGCGCCAGCAGCTTGCGGAGTATGAACACTGAAGCTTTCTTT.

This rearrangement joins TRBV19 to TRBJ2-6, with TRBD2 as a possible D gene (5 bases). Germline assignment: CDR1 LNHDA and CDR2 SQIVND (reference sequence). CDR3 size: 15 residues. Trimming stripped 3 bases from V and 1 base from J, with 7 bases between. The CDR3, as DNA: TGTGCCAGTAGTATCGGGAAATCTGGGGCCAACGTCCTGACTTTC. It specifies CASSIGKSGANVLTF.

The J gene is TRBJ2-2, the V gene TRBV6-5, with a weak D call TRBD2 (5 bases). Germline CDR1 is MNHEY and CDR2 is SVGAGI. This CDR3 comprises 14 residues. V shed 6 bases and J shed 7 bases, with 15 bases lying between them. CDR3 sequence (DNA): TGTGCCAGCAGCAACCTAGCACACGTCGGGGAGCTGTTTTTT. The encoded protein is CASSNLAHVGELFF.

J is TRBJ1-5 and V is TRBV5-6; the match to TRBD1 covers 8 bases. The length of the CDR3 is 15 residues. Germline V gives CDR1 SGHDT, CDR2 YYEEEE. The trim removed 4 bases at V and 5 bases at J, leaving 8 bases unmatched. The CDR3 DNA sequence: TGTGCCAGCAGCGCCACCGGGACAGGCCATCAGCCCCAGCATTTT. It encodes CASSATGTGHQPQHF. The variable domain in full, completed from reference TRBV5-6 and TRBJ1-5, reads DAGVTQSPTHLIKTRGQQVTLRCSPKSGHDTVSWYQQALGQGPQFIFQYYEEEERQRGNFPDRFSGHQFPNYSSELNVNALLLGDSALYLCASSATGTGHQPQHFGDGTRLSIL.

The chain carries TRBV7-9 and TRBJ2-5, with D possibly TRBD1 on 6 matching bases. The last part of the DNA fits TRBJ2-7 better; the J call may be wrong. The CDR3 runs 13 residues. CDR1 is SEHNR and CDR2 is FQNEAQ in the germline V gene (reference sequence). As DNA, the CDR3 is TGTGCCAGCAGCTTGGAAGTCAGGGGCGAGCAGTACTTC. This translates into CASSLEVRGEQYF.

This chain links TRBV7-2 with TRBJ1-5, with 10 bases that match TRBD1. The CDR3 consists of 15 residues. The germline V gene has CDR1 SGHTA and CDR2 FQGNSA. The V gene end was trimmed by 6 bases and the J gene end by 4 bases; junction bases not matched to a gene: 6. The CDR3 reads CASRLTGQGNQPQHF. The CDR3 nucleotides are TGTGCCAGCAGGTTAACGGGACAGGGGAATCAGCCCCAGCATTTT.

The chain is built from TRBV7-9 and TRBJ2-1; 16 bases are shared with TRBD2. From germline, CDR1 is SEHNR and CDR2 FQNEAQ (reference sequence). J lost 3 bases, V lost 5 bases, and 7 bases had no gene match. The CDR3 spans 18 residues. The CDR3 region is CASSPRGLAGGFYNEQFF. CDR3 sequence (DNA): TGTGCCAGCAGCCCTCGGGGACTAGCGGGAGGGTTCTACAATGAGCAGTTCTTC. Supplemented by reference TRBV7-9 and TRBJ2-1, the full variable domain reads DTGVSQNPRHKITKRGQNVTFRCDPISEHNRLYWYRQTLGQGPEFLTYFQNEAQLEKSRLLSDRFSAERPKGSFSTLEIQRTEQGDSAMYLCASSPRGLAGGFYNEQFFGPGTRLTVL.

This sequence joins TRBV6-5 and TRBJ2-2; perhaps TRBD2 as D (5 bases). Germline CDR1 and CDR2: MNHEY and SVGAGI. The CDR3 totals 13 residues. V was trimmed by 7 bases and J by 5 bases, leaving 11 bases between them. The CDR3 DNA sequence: TGTGCCAGCACCCAAACGGGAACCGGGGAGCTGTTTTTT. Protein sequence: CASTQTGTGELFF.

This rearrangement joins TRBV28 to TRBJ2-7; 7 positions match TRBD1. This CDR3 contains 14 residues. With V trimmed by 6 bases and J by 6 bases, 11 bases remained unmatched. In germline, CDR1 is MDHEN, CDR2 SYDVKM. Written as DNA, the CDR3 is TGTGCCAGCAGAAATACAGGGGATGGGGCCGAGCAGTACTTC. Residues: CASRNTGDGAEQYF.

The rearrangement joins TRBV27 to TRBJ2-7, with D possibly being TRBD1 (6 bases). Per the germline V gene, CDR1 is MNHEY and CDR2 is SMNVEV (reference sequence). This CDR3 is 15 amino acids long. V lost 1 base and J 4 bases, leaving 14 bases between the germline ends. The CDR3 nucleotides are TGTGCCAGCAGTTTATATACAGGGAGTCCATACGAGCAGTACTTC. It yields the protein CASSLYTGSPYEQYF.

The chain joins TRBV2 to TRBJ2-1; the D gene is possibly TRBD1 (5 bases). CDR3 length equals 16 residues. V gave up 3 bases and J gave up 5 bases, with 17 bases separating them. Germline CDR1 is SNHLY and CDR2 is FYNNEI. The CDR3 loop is CASSEFDSPPNNEQFF. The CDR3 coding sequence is TGTGCCAGCAGTGAGTTCGACAGCCCCCCCAACAATGAGCAGTTCTTC.

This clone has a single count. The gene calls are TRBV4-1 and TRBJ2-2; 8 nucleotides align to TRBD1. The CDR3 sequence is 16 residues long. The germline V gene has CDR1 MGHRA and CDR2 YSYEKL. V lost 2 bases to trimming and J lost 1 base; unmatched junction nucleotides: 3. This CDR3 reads CASSQRQGMNTGELFF. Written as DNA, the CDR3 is TGCGCCAGCAGCCAACGACAGGGGATGAACACCGGGGAGCTGTTTTTT.

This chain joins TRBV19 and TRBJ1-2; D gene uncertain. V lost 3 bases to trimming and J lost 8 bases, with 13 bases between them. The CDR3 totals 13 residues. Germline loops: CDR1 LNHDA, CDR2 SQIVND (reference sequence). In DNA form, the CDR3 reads TGTGCCAGTAGTATCCCCGCGGGAGAGGGCTACACCTTC. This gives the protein CASSIPAGEGYTF.

CDR3: CATSGREGRGLYYGYTF. The CDR3 bases are TGTGCCACCAGCGGCAGAGAGGGCAGGGGGCTATACTATGGCTACACCTTC. This rearrangement joins TRBV15 to TRBJ1-2; TRBD1 agrees at 8 bases. The V and J ends lost 5 bases and 3 bases, in that order; junction bases with no gene match: 14. Germline V gene lookup returns CDR1 LNHNV and CDR2 YYDKDF (reference sequence). The length of the CDR3 is 17 residues.

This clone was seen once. CDR3 in DNA: TGCAGCGTTCGGGGATTAACCTACGAGCAGTACTTC. The encoded protein is CSVRGLTYEQYF. The chain has TRBV29-1 and TRBJ2-7, with D tentatively TRBD2 (5 bases). The V end lost 5 bases, the J end lost 2 bases, and 10 bases lay between the germline ends. Germline CDR1 and CDR2: SQVTM and ANQGSEA. The CDR3 has 12 residues.

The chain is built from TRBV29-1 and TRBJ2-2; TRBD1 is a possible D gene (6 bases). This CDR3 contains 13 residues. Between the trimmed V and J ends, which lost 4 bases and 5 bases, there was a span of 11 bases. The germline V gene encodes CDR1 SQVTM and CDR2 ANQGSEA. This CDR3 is CSVVGQQTGELFF. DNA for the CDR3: TGCAGCGTTGTGGGACAACAAACCGGGGAGCTGTTTTTT.

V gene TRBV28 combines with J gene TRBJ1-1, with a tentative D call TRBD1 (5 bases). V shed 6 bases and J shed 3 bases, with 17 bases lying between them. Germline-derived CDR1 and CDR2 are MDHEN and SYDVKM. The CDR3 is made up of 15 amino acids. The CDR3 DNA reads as TGTGCCAGCAGCTCCTCAGGGTCTACCTACACTGAAGCTTTCTTT. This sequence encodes CASSSSGSTYTEAFF. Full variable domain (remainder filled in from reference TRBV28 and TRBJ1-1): DVKVTQSSRYLVKRTGEKVFLECVQDMDHENMFWYRQDPGLGLRLIYFSYDVKMKEKGDIPEGYSVSREKKERFSLILESASTNQTSMYLCASSSSGSTYTEAFFGQGTRLTVV.

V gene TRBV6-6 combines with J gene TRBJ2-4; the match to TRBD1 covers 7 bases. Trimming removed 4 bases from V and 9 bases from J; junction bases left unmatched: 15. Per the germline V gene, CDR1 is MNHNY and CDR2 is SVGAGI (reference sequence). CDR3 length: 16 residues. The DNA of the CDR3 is TGTGCCAGCAGTTCCCATAGGGGGCTTGTTATTGGCATTCAGTACTTC. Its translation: CASSSHRGLVIGIQYF.

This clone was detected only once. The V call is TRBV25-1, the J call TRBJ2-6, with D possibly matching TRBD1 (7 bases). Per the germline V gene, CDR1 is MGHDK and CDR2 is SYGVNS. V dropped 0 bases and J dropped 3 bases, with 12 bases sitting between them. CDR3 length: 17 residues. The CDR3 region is CASSEYGRGVGANVLTF. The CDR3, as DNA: TGTGCCAGCAGTGAATATGGCAGGGGGGTTGGGGCCAACGTCCTGACTTTC. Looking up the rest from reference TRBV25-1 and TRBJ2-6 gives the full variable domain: EADIYQTPRYLVIGTGKKITLECSQTMGHDKMYWYQQDPGMELHLIHYSYGVNSTEKGDLSSESTVSRIRTEHFPLTLESARPSHTSQYLCASSEYGRGVGANVLTFGAGSRLTVL.

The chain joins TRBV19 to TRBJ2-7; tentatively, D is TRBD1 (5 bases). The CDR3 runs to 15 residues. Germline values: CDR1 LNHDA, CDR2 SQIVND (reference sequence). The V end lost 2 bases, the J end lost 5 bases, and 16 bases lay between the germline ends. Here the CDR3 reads CASSITGREWDEQYF. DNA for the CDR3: TGTGCCAGTAGTATAACCGGCAGGGAATGGGACGAGCAGTACTTC.

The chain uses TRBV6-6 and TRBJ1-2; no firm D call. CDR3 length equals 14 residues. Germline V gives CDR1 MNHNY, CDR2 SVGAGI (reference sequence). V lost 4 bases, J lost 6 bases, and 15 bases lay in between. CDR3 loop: CASSFVLREDGYTF. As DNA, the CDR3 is TGTGCCAGCAGTTTCGTGTTGAGGGAGGATGGCTACACCTTC.

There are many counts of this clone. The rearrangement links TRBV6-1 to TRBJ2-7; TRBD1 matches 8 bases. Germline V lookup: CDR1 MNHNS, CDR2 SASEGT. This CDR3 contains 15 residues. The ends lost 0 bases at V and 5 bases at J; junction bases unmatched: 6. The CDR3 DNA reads TGTGCCAGCAGTGAAGCGGAGGGGACAGGTAACGAGCAGTACTTC. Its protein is CASSEAEGTGNEQYF.

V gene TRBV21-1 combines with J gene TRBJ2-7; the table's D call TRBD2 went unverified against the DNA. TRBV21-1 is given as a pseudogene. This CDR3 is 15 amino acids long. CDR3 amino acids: CASSADGSSSYEQYF. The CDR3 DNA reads TGTGCCAGCAGCGCGGACGGGAGTTCGTCCTACGAGCAGTACTTC.